This T cell receptor beta chain was sequenced in a study of T-cell reconstitution after alpha-beta-depleted transplantation in children. The table lists this clonotype with a few counts. The antigen is undetermined. The CDR3 sequence is 15 residues long. Germline CDR1 and CDR2: SQVTM and ANQGSEA. The trim removed 0 bases at V and 3 bases at J, leaving 7 bases unmatched. As it was prepared, the TCRbeta library received unique molecular identifiers. TCRdb fed the PCR reads into MiXCR, producing one record per CDR3 protein. The sample shows about 200,000 distinct CDR3 sequences, 6.3% of them seen only once. Whole-study results and caveats: For some patients, TCRbeta diversity was high at day 60 because of recipient T cells and thymic progenitors that survived. At one year after transplant, newly produced T cells mostly accounted for T-cell counts and diversity. Two months or so post-transplant, alpha-beta T cells reportedly derived from several hundred expanded graft clones.

Sequenced material: PBMCs, taken before TCRalphabeta/CD19-depleted stem cell transplant. The origin of this receptor is a girl under three years old with combined immunodeficiency, due to receive a stem cell transplant. The rearrangement links TRBV29-1 to TRBJ2-7; 8 nucleotides align to TRBD2. CDR3 sequence (DNA): TGCAGCGTTGAAGATCCGGGGACTAGTGGCTACGAGCAGTACTTC. Residues: CSVEDPGTSGYEQYF.